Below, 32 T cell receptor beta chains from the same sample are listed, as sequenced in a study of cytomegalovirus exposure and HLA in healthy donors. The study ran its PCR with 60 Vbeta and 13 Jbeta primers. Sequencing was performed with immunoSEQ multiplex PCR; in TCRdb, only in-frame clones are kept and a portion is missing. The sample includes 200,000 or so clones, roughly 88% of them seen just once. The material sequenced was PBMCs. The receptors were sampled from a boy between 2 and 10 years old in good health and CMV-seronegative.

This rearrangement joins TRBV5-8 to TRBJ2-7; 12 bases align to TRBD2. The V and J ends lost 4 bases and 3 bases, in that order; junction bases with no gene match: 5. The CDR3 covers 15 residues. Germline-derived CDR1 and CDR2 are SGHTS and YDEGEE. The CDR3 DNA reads TGTGCCAGCAGCCCGACTAGCGGGAGATTCTACGAGCAGTACTTC. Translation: CASSPTSGRFYEQYF.

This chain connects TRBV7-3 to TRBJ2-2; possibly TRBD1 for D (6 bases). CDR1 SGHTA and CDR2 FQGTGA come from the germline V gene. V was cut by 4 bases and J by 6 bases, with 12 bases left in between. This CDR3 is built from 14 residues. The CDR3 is CASSSGQPAGELFF. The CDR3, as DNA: TGTGCCAGCAGCTCCGGACAGCCCGCCGGGGAGCTGTTTTTT. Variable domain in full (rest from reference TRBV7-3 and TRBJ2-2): GAGVSQTPSNKVTEKGKYVELRCDPISGHTALYWYRQSLGQGPEFLIYFQGTGAADDSGLPNDRFFAVRPEGSVSTLKIQRTERGDSAVYLCASSSGQPAGELFFGEGSRLTVL.

The chain's CDR3 is CASSSAFLTGAGVTEAFF. The CDR3 nucleotides read TGTGCCAGCAGCTCCGCATTCTTGACAGGGGCGGGAGTCACTGAAGCTTTCTTT. V gene TRBV7-9 combines with J gene TRBJ1-1; 8 nucleotides match TRBD1. V was pared by 4 bases and J by 4 bases, with 17 bases of the junction left unmatched. The length of the CDR3 is 18 residues. Germline values: CDR1 SEHNR, CDR2 FQNEAQ (reference sequence).

The CDR3 loop is CSVRGNYGYTF. The DNA for the CDR3 is TGCAGCGTGCGGGGAAACTATGGCTACACCTTC. J is TRBJ1-2 and V is TRBV29-1; D is unclear. Trimming removed 6 bases from V and 2 bases from J, with 7 bases in between. CDR1 is SQVTM and CDR2 is ANQGSEA in the germline V gene. This CDR3 region has 11 residues.

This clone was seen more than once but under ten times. The CDR3 spells CASRPRDITDTQYF. CDR3 coding DNA: TGCGCCAGCAGGCCCCGGGACATCACAGATACGCAGTATTTT. The gene calls are TRBV4-1 and TRBJ2-3, with D possibly matching TRBD1 (6 bases). Germline values: CDR1 MGHRA, CDR2 YSYEKL. V was trimmed by 6 bases and J by 2 bases, leaving 12 bases between them. The CDR3 has 14 residues.

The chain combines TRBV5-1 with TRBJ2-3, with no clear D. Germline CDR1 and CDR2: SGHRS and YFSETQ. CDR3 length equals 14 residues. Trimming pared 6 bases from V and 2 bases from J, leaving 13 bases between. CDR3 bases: TGCGCCAGCACGCAGCAGGCGAACACAGATACGCAGTATTTT. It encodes CASTQQANTDTQYF.

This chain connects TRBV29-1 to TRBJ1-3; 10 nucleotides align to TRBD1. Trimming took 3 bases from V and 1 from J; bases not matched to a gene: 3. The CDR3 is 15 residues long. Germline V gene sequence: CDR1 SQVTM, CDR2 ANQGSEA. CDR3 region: CSVDGTGVSGNTIYF. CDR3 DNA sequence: TGCAGCGTTGACGGGACAGGGGTTTCTGGAAACACCATATATTTT.

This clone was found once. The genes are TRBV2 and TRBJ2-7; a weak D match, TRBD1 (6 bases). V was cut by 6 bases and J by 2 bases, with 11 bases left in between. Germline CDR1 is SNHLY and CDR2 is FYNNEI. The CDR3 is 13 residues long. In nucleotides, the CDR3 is TGTGCCAGCAGCCGCAGGGGTCCCTACGAGCAGTACTTC. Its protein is CASSRRGPYEQYF.

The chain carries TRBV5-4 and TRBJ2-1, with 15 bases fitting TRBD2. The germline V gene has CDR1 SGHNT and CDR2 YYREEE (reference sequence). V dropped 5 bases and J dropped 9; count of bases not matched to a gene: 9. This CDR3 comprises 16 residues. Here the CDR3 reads CASRNRTSGGEGEQFF. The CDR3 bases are TGTGCCAGCAGGAACAGGACTAGCGGGGGGGAAGGTGAGCAGTTCTTC.

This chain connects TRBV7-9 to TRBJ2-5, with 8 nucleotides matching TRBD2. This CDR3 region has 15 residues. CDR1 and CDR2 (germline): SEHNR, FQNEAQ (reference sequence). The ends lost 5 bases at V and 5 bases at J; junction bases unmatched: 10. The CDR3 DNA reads TGTGCCAGCAGCCCAGCGGGAGCGTTCGGGGAGACCCAGTACTTC. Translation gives CASSPAGAFGETQYF.

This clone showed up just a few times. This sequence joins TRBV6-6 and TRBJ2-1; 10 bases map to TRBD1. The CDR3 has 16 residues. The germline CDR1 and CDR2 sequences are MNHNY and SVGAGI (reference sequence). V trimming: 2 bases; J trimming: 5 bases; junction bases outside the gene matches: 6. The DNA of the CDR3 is TGTGCCAGCAGTTACCAGACAGGGGGCACGGACAATGAGCAGTTCTTC. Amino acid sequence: CASSYQTGGTDNEQFF.

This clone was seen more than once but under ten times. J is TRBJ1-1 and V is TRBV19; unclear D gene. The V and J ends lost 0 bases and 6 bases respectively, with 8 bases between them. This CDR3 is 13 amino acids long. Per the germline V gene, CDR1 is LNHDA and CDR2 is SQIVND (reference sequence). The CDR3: CASSIEGRAEAFF. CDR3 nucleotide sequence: TGTGCCAGTAGTATAGAGGGGAGGGCTGAAGCTTTCTTT.

CDR3 sequence: CASSAAGRGVYGYTF. The CDR3 bases are TGTGCCAGCAGCGCGGCTGGCAGGGGGGTCTATGGCTACACCTTC. The chain links TRBV9 to TRBJ1-2, with TRBD1 matching over 7 bases. The germline V gene has CDR1 SGDLS and CDR2 YYNGEE. The junction had 9 bases not matched to a gene; V was cut back by 3 bases and J by 4 bases. The CDR3 contains 15 residues.

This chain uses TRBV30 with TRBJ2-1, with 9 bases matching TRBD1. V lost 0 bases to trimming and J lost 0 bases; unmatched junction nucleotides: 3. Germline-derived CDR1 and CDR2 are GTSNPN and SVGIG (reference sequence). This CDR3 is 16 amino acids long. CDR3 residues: CAWSVGTGYSYNEQFF. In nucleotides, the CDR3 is TGTGCCTGGAGTGTAGGGACAGGGTACTCCTACAATGAGCAGTTCTTC.

CDR3 loop: CASSYVLPGEGDGQYF. DNA of the CDR3: TGTGCCAGCAGTTACGTCTTGCCAGGGGAGGGGGACGGGCAGTACTTC. The chain joins TRBV6-5 to TRBJ2-7, with D perhaps TRBD2 (7 bases). V dropped 2 bases and J dropped 9 bases, with 23 bases sitting between them. The length of the CDR3 is 16 residues. Germline values: CDR1 MNHEY, CDR2 SVGAGI.

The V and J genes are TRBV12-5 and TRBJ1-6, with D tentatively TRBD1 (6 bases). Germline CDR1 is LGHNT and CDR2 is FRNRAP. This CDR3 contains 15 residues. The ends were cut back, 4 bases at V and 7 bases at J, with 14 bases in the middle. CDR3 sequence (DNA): TGTGCTAGTGGTTCCGTACAGGGTCTAAATTCACCCCTCCACTTT. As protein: CASGSVQGLNSPLHF.

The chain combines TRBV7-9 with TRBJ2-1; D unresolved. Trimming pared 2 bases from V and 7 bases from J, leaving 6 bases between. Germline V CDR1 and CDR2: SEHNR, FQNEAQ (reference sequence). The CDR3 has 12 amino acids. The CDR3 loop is CASSLSQNEQFF. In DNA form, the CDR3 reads TGTGCCAGCAGCTTATCACAGAATGAGCAGTTCTTC.

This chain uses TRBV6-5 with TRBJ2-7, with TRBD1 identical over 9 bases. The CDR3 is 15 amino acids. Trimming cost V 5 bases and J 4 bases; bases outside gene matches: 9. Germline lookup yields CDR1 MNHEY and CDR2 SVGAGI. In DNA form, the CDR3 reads TGTGCCAGCAGTCTATTGCGACAGGGGGGGTACGAGCAGTACTTC. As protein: CASSLLRQGGYEQYF.

The CDR3 is CASSADISTGELFF. The CDR3 DNA reads TGTGCCAGCAGTGCGGACATTTCGACCGGGGAGCTGTTTTTT. The genes are TRBV27 and TRBJ2-2; maybe TRBD1 (5 bases). Trimming pared 5 bases from V and 5 bases from J, leaving 12 bases between. CDR1 is MNHEY, CDR2 SMNVEV, per germline (reference sequence). The CDR3 is 14 amino acids.

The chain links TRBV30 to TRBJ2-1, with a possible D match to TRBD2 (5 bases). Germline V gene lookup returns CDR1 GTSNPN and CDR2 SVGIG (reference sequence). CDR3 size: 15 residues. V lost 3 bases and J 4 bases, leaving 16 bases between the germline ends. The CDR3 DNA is TGTGCCTGGAGGGGTATAAGCGGAAATTACAATGAGCAGTTCTTC. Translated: CAWRGISGNYNEQFF.

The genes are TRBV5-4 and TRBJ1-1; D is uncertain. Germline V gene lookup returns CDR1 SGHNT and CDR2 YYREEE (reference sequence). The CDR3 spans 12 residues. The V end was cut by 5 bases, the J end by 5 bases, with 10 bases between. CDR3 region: CASSSPQTEAFF. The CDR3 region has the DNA TGTGCCAGCAGTTCCCCCCAGACTGAAGCTTTCTTT.

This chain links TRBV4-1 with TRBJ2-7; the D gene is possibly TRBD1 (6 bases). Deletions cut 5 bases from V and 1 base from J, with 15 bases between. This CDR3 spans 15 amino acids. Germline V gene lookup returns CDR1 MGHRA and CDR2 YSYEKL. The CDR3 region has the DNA TGCGCCAGCAGCTTAAGGGGGACATTTTCCTACGAGCAGTACTTC. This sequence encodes CASSLRGTFSYEQYF.

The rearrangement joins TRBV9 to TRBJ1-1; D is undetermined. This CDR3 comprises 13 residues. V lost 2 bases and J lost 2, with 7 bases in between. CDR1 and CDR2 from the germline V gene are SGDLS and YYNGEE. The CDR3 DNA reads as TGTGCCAGCAGCGTTAATAGTAACACTGAAGCTTTCTTT. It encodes CASSVNSNTEAFF.

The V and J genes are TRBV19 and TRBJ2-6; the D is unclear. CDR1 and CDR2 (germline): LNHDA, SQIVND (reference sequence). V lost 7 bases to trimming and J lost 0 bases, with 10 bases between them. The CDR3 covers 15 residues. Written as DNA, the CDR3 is TGTGCCAGTATTGAGTCTAGCTCTGGGGCCAACGTCCTGACTTTC. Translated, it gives CASIESSSGANVLTF.

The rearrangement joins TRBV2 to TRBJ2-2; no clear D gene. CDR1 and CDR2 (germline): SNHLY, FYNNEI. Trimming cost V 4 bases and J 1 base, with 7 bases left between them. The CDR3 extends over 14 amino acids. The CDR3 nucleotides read TGTGCCAGCAGTGGGTGGCTGAACACCGGGGAGCTGTTTTTT. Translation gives CASSGWLNTGELFF.

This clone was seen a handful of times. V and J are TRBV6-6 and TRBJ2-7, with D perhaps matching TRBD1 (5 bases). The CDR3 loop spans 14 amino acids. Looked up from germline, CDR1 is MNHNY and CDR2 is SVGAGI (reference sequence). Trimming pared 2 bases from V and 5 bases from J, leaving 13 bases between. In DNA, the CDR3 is TGTGCCAGCAGTTACGACGCAGGGCGGAACGAGCAGTACTTC. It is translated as CASSYDAGRNEQYF.

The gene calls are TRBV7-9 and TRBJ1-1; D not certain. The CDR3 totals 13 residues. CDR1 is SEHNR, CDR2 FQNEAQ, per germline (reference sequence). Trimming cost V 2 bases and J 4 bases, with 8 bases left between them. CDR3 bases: TGTGCCAGCAGCTTACCACCGGTCACTGAAGCTTTCTTT. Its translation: CASSLPPVTEAFF.

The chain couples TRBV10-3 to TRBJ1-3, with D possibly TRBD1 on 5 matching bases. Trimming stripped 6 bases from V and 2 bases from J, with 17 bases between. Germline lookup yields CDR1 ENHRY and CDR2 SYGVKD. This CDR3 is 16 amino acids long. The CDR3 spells CAISPLGADPGNTIYF. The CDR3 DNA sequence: TGTGCCATCAGCCCTCTAGGGGCGGATCCTGGAAACACCATATATTTT.

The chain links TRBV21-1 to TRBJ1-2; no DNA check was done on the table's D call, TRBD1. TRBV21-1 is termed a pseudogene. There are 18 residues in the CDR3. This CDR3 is CASSKEVSCGRGDYGYTF. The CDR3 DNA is TGTGCCAGCAGCAAAGAGGTCTCGTGCGGCAGGGGGGATTATGGCTACACCTTC.

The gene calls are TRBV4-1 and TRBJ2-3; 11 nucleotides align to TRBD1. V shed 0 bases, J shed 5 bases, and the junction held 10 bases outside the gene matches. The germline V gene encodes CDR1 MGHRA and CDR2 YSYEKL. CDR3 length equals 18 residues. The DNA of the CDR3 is TGCGCCAGCAGCCAAGATCTTATAGGGACAGGGGGTCAAGATACGCAGTATTTT. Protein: CASSQDLIGTGGQDTQYF.

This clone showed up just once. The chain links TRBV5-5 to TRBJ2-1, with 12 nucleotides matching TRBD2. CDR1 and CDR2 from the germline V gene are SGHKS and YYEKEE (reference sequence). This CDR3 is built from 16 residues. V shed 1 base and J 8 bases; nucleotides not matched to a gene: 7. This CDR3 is CASSLSLAGGPDEQFF. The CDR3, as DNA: TGTGCCAGCAGCTTGTCGCTAGCGGGGGGGCCGGATGAGCAGTTCTTC. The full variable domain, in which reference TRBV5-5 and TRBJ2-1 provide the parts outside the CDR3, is DAGVTQSPTHLIKTRGQQVTLRCSPISGHKSVSWYQQVLGQGPQFIFQYYEKEERGRGNFPDRFSARQFPNYSSELNVNALLLGDSALYLCASSLSLAGGPDEQFFGPGTRLTVL.

CDR3 bases: TGTGCCAGCAGTGAAATTTGGACAGGCGGCGGCTACACCTTC. Its protein is CASSEIWTGGGYTF. V is TRBV6-1 and J is TRBJ1-2; TRBD1 matches 7 bases. Unmatched junction bases numbered 8, after V lost 2 bases and J lost 8 bases. The V gene's germline CDR1 is MNHNS and CDR2 SASEGT. The CDR3 has 14 residues.